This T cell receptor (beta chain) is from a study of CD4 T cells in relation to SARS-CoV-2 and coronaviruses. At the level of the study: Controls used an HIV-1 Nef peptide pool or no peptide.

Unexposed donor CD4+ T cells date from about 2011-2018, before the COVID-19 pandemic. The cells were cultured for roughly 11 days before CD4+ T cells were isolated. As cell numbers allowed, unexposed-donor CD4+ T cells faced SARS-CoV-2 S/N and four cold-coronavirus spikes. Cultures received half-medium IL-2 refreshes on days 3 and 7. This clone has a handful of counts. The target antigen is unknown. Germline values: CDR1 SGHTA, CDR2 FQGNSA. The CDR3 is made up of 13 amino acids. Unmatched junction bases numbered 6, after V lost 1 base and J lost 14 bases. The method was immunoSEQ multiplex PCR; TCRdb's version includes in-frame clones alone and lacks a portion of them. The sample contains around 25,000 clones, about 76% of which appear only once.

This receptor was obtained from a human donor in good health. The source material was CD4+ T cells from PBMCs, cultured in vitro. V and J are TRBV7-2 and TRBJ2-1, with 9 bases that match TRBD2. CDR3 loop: CASSLGPAGGKFF. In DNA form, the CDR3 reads TGTGCCAGCAGCTTAGGTCCCGCGGGAGGGAAGTTCTTC. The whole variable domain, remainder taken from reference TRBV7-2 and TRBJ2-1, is GAGVSQSPSNKVTEKGKDVELRCDPISGHTALYWYRQSLGQGLEFLIYFQGNSAPDKSGLPSDRFSAERTGGSVSTLTIQRTQQEDSAVYLCASSLGPAGGKFFGPGTRLTVL.